This T cell receptor (beta chain) was sequenced for a study of patients and donors after allogeneic stem cell transplantation. Trimming removed 3 bases from V and 5 bases from J, with 11 bases in between. The CDR3 consists of 14 residues. The germline gives CDR1 SGHTA, CDR2 FQGNSA. TCRdb called the RT-PCR reads again in MiXCR, with one record for every CDR3 protein. The repertoire has some 200,000 distinct CDR3 sequences, 41% of them found once; the top ten carry less than 40%. The chain uses TRBV7-2 and TRBJ1-5; possible D gene TRBD1, 5 bases. Sequenced input: blood, either unsorted or a sorted T cell fraction (not recorded which). The receptor was isolated from a human donor who was either an allogeneic HSCT recipient or a stem cell or donor lymphocyte infusion donor (not recorded which). It is not recorded whose cells these are; they may come from a transplant donor. The CDR3 protein is CASSFEGGDQPQHF. The CDR3 DNA follows: TGTGCCAGCAGCTTTGAGGGAGGGGATCAGCCCCAGCATTTT. Looking up the rest from reference TRBV7-2 and TRBJ1-5 gives the full variable domain: GAGVSQSPSNKVTEKGKDVELRCDPISGHTALYWYRQSLGQGLEFLIYFQGNSAPDKSGLPSDRFSAERTGGSVSTLTIQRTQQEDSAVYLCASSFEGGDQPQHFGDGTRLSIL.